The clone carrying this TCR beta chain was counted once. The antigen remains unidentified. The data belong to a study of resident and recirculating memory T cells in vitiligo. Study-level points and caveats: Clonality differed among vitiligo lesions, with no unique dominant clone. Non-conserved TCRs across sites and patients suggested distinct clones per lesion.

The method was immunoSEQ multiplex PCR; TCRdb's version includes in-frame clones alone and lacks a portion of them. The sample holds around 43,000 clones, around 90% seen once. The V gene's germline CDR1 is MNHNY and CDR2 SVGAGI (reference sequence). The junction had 2 bases not matched to a gene; V was cut back by 0 bases and J by 9 bases. This CDR3 contains 13 residues. The chain carries TRBV6-6 and TRBJ2-3, with 8 bases that match TRBD2. The clonotype originates from a male donor with vitiligo. Sequencing was done on a sample of blood. The CDR3 reads CASSYSPGGTQYF. CDR3 in DNA: TGTGCCAGCAGTTACTCACCGGGGGGGACGCAGTATTTT.